The rows below give T cell receptor beta chains drawn from one sample of a study of ipilimumab plus nivolumab after autologous stem cell transplantation. Sequencing was performed with immunoSEQ multiplex PCR; in TCRdb, only in-frame clones are kept and a portion is missing. The sample records more than 12,000 clones, 65% to 75% being singletons. Sequencing was performed on PBMCs, taken in a trial of ipilimumab plus nivolumab as post-transplant consolidation. These receptors came from a male donor with primary mediastinal lymphoma. CDR3s include the opening cysteine and the closing phenylalanine or tryptophan. The D gene is left open where the match is weak. Size is stated for part of the rows, as once, few or many counts, or as a class when the clone is expanded.

clone_size: NA; j_call: TRBJ1-1; d_call: NA; v_call: TRBV28; cdr3_aa: CASTPLVTEAFF; cdr3_nt: TGTGCCAGCACCCCTTTGGTCACTGAAGCTTTCTTT
clone_size: NA; j_call: TRBJ2-3; d_call: NA; v_call: TRBV6-5; cdr3_aa: CASSRIGESTDTQYF; cdr3_nt: TGTGCCAGCAGCCGTATAGGGGAAAGCACAGATACGCAGTATTTT
clone_size: NA; j_call: TRBJ1-2; d_call: NA; v_call: TRBV21-1; cdr3_aa: CASSPAGVFYGYTF; cdr3_nt: TGTGCCAGCAGCCCTGCGGGGGTCTTCTATGGCTACACCTTC
clone_size: once; j_call: TRBJ1-6; d_call: TRBD1; v_call: TRBV19; cdr3_aa: CASSGQGSSPLHF; cdr3_nt: TGTGCCAGTAGCGGACAGGGGAGTTCACCCCTCCACTTT
clone_size: NA; j_call: TRBJ2-1; d_call: TRBD2; v_call: TRBV5-1; cdr3_aa: CASSLEGGRVQERFF; cdr3_nt: TGCGCCAGCAGCTTGGAAGGCGGGAGGGTCCAGGAGCGGTTCTTC
clone_size: few; j_call: TRBJ1-5; d_call: NA; v_call: TRBV28; cdr3_aa: CASSFPRIGGNQPQHF; cdr3_nt: TGTGCCAGCAGTTTCCCCCGAATCGGCGGCAATCAGCCCCAGCATTTT
clone_size: few; j_call: TRBJ1-1; d_call: NA; v_call: TRBV27; cdr3_aa: CASSDRTVTKKAFF; cdr3_nt: TGTGCCAGCAGTGACCGGACAGTCACAAAGAAAGCTTTCTTT
clone_size: few; j_call: TRBJ1-5; d_call: NA; v_call: TRBV4-1; cdr3_aa: CASSQDSRYSNQPQHF; cdr3_nt: TGCGCCAGCAGCCAAGATTCACGGTATAGCAATCAGCCCCAGCATTTT
clone_size: few; j_call: TRBJ1-2; d_call: TRBD1; v_call: TRBV5-1; cdr3_aa: CASSSTPGQGKYGYTF; cdr3_nt: TGCGCCAGCAGCTCAACGCCGGGACAGGGCAAATATGGCTACACCTTC
clone_size: few; j_call: TRBJ2-1; d_call: TRBD2; v_call: TRBV7-9; cdr3_aa: CASSLVAGAYNEQFF; cdr3_nt: TGTGCCAGCAGCTTGGTAGCGGGAGCCTACAATGAGCAGTTCTTC
clone_size: NA; j_call: TRBJ2-7; d_call: TRBD2; v_call: TRBV5-1; cdr3_aa: CASSLSPGLANGEQYF; cdr3_nt: TGCGCCAGCAGCTTGTCTCCGGGACTAGCGAATGGGGAGCAGTACTTC
clone_size: NA; j_call: TRBJ1-2; d_call: NA; v_call: TRBV29-1; cdr3_aa: CSVEDIRGNPGGYTF; cdr3_nt: TGCAGCGTTGAAGATATCCGTGGGAACCCGGGTGGCTACACCTTC
clone_size: NA; j_call: TRBJ1-5; d_call: TRBD1; v_call: TRBV27; cdr3_aa: CASSYGTGPLYF; cdr3_nt: TGTGCCAGCAGTTACGGGACAGGGCCCCTTTATTTT
clone_size: NA; j_call: TRBJ2-1; d_call: NA; v_call: TRBV7-6; cdr3_aa: CASSLGPGTEQFF; cdr3_nt: TGTGCCAGCAGCTTGGGGCCCGGGACAGAGCAGTTCTTC
clone_size: NA; j_call: TRBJ1-1; d_call: NA; v_call: TRBV5-3; cdr3_aa: CASSLRMQGNTEAFF; cdr3_nt: TGTGCCAGCAGCTTGAGGATGCAGGGGAACACTGAAGCTTTCTTT
clone_size: NA; j_call: TRBJ1-5; d_call: NA; v_call: TRBV4-2; cdr3_aa: CASSQDLQANQPQHF; cdr3_nt: TGTGCCAGCAGCCAAGATCTCCAGGCCAATCAGCCCCAGCATTTT
clone_size: NA; j_call: TRBJ1-3; d_call: TRBD1; v_call: TRBV4-1; cdr3_aa: CASSQGTGKGNTIYF; cdr3_nt: TGCGCCAGCAGCCAAGGGACAGGGAAAGGAAACACCATATATTTT
clone_size: NA; j_call: TRBJ1-1; d_call: TRBD1; v_call: TRBV5-1; cdr3_aa: CASSLQGQGANTEAFF; cdr3_nt: TGCGCCAGCAGCCTTCAGGGACAGGGGGCCAACACTGAAGCTTTCTTT
clone_size: NA; j_call: TRBJ2-2; d_call: TRBD2; v_call: TRBV29-1; cdr3_aa: CSVRTSGGAGELFF; cdr3_nt: TGCAGCGTCAGGACTAGCGGGGGTGCCGGGGAGCTGTTTTTT
clone_size: NA; j_call: TRBJ1-2; d_call: NA; v_call: TRBV7-2; cdr3_aa: CASSLETGLGYGYTF; cdr3_nt: TGTGCCAGCAGCTTAGAAACAGGGCTCGGCTATGGCTACACCTTC
clone_size: NA; j_call: TRBJ1-1; d_call: NA; v_call: TRBV18; cdr3_aa: CASSLGQNTEAFF; cdr3_nt: TGTGCCAGCTCACTAGGCCAGAACACTGAAGCTTTCTTT
clone_size: once; j_call: TRBJ2-7; d_call: NA; v_call: TRBV6-1; cdr3_aa: CASSEASEILYGQYF; cdr3_nt: TGTGCCAGCAGTGAAGCATCGGAGATCCTCTACGGGCAGTACTTC
clone_size: NA; j_call: TRBJ2-1; d_call: NA; v_call: TRBV18; cdr3_aa: CASSPGRGEQFF; cdr3_nt: TGTGCCAGCTCACCAGGGCGGGGTGAGCAGTTCTTC
clone_size: NA; j_call: TRBJ1-2; d_call: NA; v_call: TRBV6-5; cdr3_aa: CASSYSRTRLNYGYTF; cdr3_nt: TGTGCCAGCAGTTACTCGAGGACCAGGCTCAACTATGGCTACACCTTC
clone_size: NA; j_call: TRBJ2-1; d_call: NA; v_call: TRBV5-1; cdr3_aa: CASSLTGDYNEQFF; cdr3_nt: TGCGCCAGCAGCTTGACGGGGGATTACAATGAGCAGTTCTTC
clone_size: few; j_call: TRBJ1-2; d_call: NA; v_call: TRBV6-5; cdr3_aa: CASSYVGTHGYTF; cdr3_nt: TGTGCCAGCAGTTACGTGGGTACCCATGGCTACACCTTC
clone_size: NA; j_call: TRBJ1-1; d_call: NA; v_call: TRBV4-2; cdr3_aa: CASSQASEAEAFF; cdr3_nt: TGTGCCAGCAGCCAAGCATCCGAGGCTGAAGCTTTCTTT
clone_size: NA; j_call: TRBJ2-7; d_call: NA; v_call: TRBV10-3; cdr3_aa: CAIGGLDEQYF; cdr3_nt: TGTGCCATCGGGGGGTTGGACGAGCAGTACTTC
clone_size: NA; j_call: TRBJ2-4; d_call: TRBD1; v_call: TRBV4-1; cdr3_aa: CASSVEGQGSGAPKNIQYF; cdr3_nt: TGCGCCAGCAGCGTCGAGGGACAGGGGTCAGGGGCCCCAAAAAACATTCAGTACTTC
clone_size: NA; j_call: TRBJ1-2; d_call: NA; v_call: TRBV6-5; cdr3_aa: CASSYSTPGADYGYTF; cdr3_nt: TGTGCCAGCAGTTACTCGACCCCAGGGGCCGACTATGGCTACACCTTC
clone_size: NA; j_call: TRBJ2-2; d_call: NA; v_call: TRBV9; cdr3_aa: CASTRLREGGELFF; cdr3_nt: TGTGCCAGCACTCGATTGCGGGAAGGCGGGGAGCTGTTTTTT
clone_size: once; j_call: TRBJ2-5; d_call: NA; v_call: TRBV7-9; cdr3_aa: CASSLPDSPETQYF; cdr3_nt: TGTGCCAGCAGCTTACCCGACAGTCCAGAGACCCAGTACTTC
clone_size: once; j_call: TRBJ1-2; d_call: NA; v_call: TRBV21-1; cdr3_aa: CASSKVSDGNYGYTF; cdr3_nt: TGTGCCAGCAGCAAAGTTTCTGACGGTAACTATGGCTACACCTTC
clone_size: once; j_call: TRBJ2-5; d_call: NA; v_call: TRBV11-3; cdr3_aa: CASSLGGGPGRETQYF; cdr3_nt: TGTGCCAGCAGCTTAGGAGGCGGTCCCGGACGAGAGACCCAGTACTTC
clone_size: NA; j_call: TRBJ2-5; d_call: NA; v_call: TRBV15; cdr3_aa: CATSRGDRSTQYF; cdr3_nt: TGTGCCACCAGCAGAGGGGACCGGTCAACCCAGTACTTC
clone_size: NA; j_call: TRBJ1-2; d_call: NA; v_call: TRBV6-6; cdr3_aa: CASSYWREGGYTF; cdr3_nt: TGTGCCAGCAGTTACTGGAGGGAGGGTGGCTACACCTTC
clone_size: NA; j_call: TRBJ2-3; d_call: TRBD1; v_call: TRBV5-5; cdr3_aa: CASSSGQSTDTQYF; cdr3_nt: TGTGCCAGCAGCTCGGGACAGAGTACAGATACGCAGTATTTT
clone_size: NA; j_call: TRBJ2-1; d_call: NA; v_call: TRBV2; cdr3_aa: CASSGPGRNEQFF; cdr3_nt: TGTGCCAGCAGTGGCCCGGGAAGGAATGAGCAGTTCTTC
clone_size: NA; j_call: TRBJ1-1; d_call: NA; v_call: TRBV4-2; cdr3_aa: CASSQDVRGRTEAFF; cdr3_nt: TGTGCCAGCAGCCAAGATGTAAGGGGCCGGACTGAAGCTTTCTTT
clone_size: NA; j_call: TRBJ2-7; d_call: TRBD2; v_call: TRBV5-1; cdr3_aa: CASSFPPGGTSYEQYF; cdr3_nt: TGCGCCAGCAGCTTCCCTCCGGGAGGCACCTCCTACGAGCAGTACTTC
clone_size: NA; j_call: TRBJ2-5; d_call: TRBD2; v_call: TRBV28; cdr3_aa: CASSFQLAGVQETQYF; cdr3_nt: TGTGCCAGCAGTTTCCAACTAGCGGGGGTCCAAGAGACCCAGTACTTC
clone_size: NA; j_call: TRBJ1-5; d_call: NA; v_call: TRBV19; cdr3_aa: CASSTSGSNQPQHF; cdr3_nt: TGTGCCAGTAGTACGTCAGGGTCCAATCAGCCCCAGCATTTT
clone_size: NA; j_call: TRBJ1-4; d_call: NA; v_call: TRBV6-1; cdr3_aa: CASSLGQDTNEKLFF; cdr3_nt: TGTGCCAGCAGTCTTGGGCAGGATACTAATGAAAAACTGTTTTTT
clone_size: few; j_call: TRBJ2-7; d_call: TRBD2; v_call: TRBV19; cdr3_aa: CASSTASGMYEQYF; cdr3_nt: TGTGCCAGTAGTACCGCTAGCGGGATGTACGAGCAGTACTTC
clone_size: once; j_call: TRBJ2-1; d_call: TRBD1; v_call: TRBV10-3; cdr3_aa: CAISDSGQGEDEQFF; cdr3_nt: TGTGCCATCAGTGATTCGGGACAGGGGGAAGATGAGCAGTTCTTC
clone_size: NA; j_call: TRBJ2-7; d_call: TRBD2; v_call: TRBV5-5; cdr3_aa: CASSLFGGRASLSHEQYF; cdr3_nt: TGTGCCAGCAGCTTGTTTGGCGGGAGGGCCTCTCTTTCCCACGAGCAGTACTTC
clone_size: few; j_call: TRBJ2-4; d_call: NA; v_call: TRBV2; cdr3_aa: CASLERLAKNIQYF; cdr3_nt: TGTGCCAGCCTCGAGCGTTTGGCCAAAAACATTCAGTACTTC
clone_size: once; j_call: TRBJ1-1; d_call: NA; v_call: TRBV6-1; cdr3_aa: CASSERFGGAGTEAFF; cdr3_nt: TGTGCCAGCAGTGAGCGATTCGGGGGCGCGGGTACTGAAGCTTTCTTT
clone_size: few; j_call: TRBJ1-5; d_call: NA; v_call: TRBV4-2; cdr3_aa: CASSQEVWSNQPQHF; cdr3_nt: TGTGCCAGCAGCCAAGAGGTTTGGAGCAATCAGCCCCAGCATTTT
clone_size: NA; j_call: TRBJ2-3; d_call: NA; v_call: TRBV6-5; cdr3_aa: CASRSRTDTQYF; cdr3_nt: TGTGCCAGCCGCTCTAGGACAGATACGCAGTATTTT
clone_size: NA; j_call: TRBJ1-4; d_call: NA; v_call: TRBV29-1; cdr3_aa: CSVDGGLEEKLFF; cdr3_nt: TGCAGCGTTGATGGAGGGTTGGAGGAAAAACTGTTTTTT
clone_size: NA; j_call: TRBJ2-7; d_call: TRBD1; v_call: TRBV6-6; cdr3_aa: CASSLGQGLSPAQYF; cdr3_nt: TGTGCCAGCAGTTTGGGACAGGGTTTATCGCCGGCGCAGTACTTC
clone_size: NA; j_call: TRBJ2-2; d_call: NA; v_call: TRBV30; cdr3_aa: CAWSPLNTGELFF; cdr3_nt: TGTGCCTGGAGTCCTCTGAACACCGGGGAGCTGTTTTTT
clone_size: NA; j_call: TRBJ1-5; d_call: TRBD1; v_call: TRBV5-5; cdr3_aa: CASSLSRQGPSQPQHF; cdr3_nt: TGTGCCAGCAGCTTATCTAGACAGGGTCCGAGCCAGCCCCAGCATTTT
clone_size: few; j_call: TRBJ2-1; d_call: TRBD2; v_call: TRBV5-1; cdr3_aa: CASSLDGLAGYNEQFF; cdr3_nt: TGCGCCAGCAGCTTGGACGGGCTAGCGGGATATAATGAGCAGTTCTTC
clone_size: NA; j_call: TRBJ2-7; d_call: TRBD1; v_call: TRBV6-5; cdr3_aa: CASSPTGQASYEQYF; cdr3_nt: TGTGCCAGCAGTCCCACGGGACAGGCCTCCTACGAGCAGTACTTC
clone_size: NA; j_call: TRBJ2-1; d_call: TRBD2; v_call: TRBV4-2; cdr3_aa: CASSQGPAGVQNEQFF; cdr3_nt: TGTGCCAGCAGCCAAGGTCCAGCGGGAGTACAGAATGAGCAGTTCTTC
clone_size: NA; j_call: TRBJ1-5; d_call: TRBD1; v_call: TRBV19; cdr3_aa: CASKTGVVNQPQHF; cdr3_nt: TGTGCCAGTAAGACAGGGGTTGTCAATCAGCCCCAGCATTTT
clone_size: NA; j_call: TRBJ2-7; d_call: NA; v_call: TRBV4-2; cdr3_aa: CASSQFPTEPTYYEQYF; cdr3_nt: TGTGCCAGCAGCCAATTCCCAACAGAGCCCACCTACTACGAGCAGTACTTC
clone_size: NA; j_call: TRBJ1-2; d_call: NA; v_call: TRBV13; cdr3_aa: CASSLGEGPIYYGYTF; cdr3_nt: TGTGCCAGCAGCTTAGGGGAGGGACCTATCTACTATGGCTACACCTTC